The rows below give T cell receptor beta chains drawn from one sample of a study of blood T cell repertoires in COVID-19. The table came from immunoSEQ multiplex PCR; TCRdb's copy has only in-frame clones and leaves some out. This sample carries 250,000 to 300,000 clones, 88% of them seen once, and the ten largest clones take 6.9%. The sequenced sample consisted of peripheral blood. Every receptor here comes from a woman in her 30s who had recovered from COVID-19. The conserved cysteine and the conserved F or W are not part of the CDR3 here. Fields, in order: CDR3 protein, CDR3 length, J gene, V gene.

ASSLGAGRGPINSPLH 16 TRBJ1-6 TRBV7-2
ASKKTRRSYEQY 12 TRBJ2-7 TRBV3-1/TRBV3-2
ASSLTGVNQPQH 12 TRBJ1-5 TRBV28
ASSGLQGGVNEQF 13 TRBJ2-1 TRBV6-4
ASTLSRAGTGEQY 13 TRBJ2-7 TRBV27
APPWTAGELF 10 TRBJ2-2 TRBV24-1
ATSRLTGEKTEAF 13 TRBJ1-1 TRBV15
ASSDRDRGPGELF 13 TRBJ2-2 TRBV5-1
ASSSRPGGTANEKLF 15 TRBJ1-4 TRBV5-1
ASLGQGEETQY 11 TRBJ2-5 TRBV28
AISTPTGTNYGYT 13 TRBJ1-2 TRBV10-3
ASSPTGSGYT 10 TRBJ1-2 TRBV7-9
ASSGSFGANYEQY 13 TRBJ2-7 TRBV18
ASSSWTATNTGELF 14 TRBJ2-2 TRBV28
ASSTGTGSEKLF 12 TRBJ1-4 TRBV2
ASSKRRTQSVNTEAF 15 TRBJ1-1 TRBV21-1
ASIWGGRPNTEAF 13 TRBJ1-1 TRBV21-1
ASSPPGTGVGETQY 14 TRBJ2-5 TRBV6-2/TRBV6-3
ASRPPSSYEQY 11 TRBJ2-7 TRBV5-1
ASIERPGLQETQY 13 TRBJ2-5 TRBV2
ASSSRQNTEAF 11 TRBJ1-1 TRBV6-2/TRBV6-3
ASSYSTDINEKLF 13 TRBJ1-4 TRBV6-5
ASTEGPFGRGPETQY 15 TRBJ2-5 TRBV9
ASSENWRDTQY 11 TRBJ2-3 TRBV6-1
ASSQGTGSSNQPQH 14 TRBJ1-5 TRBV3-1/TRBV3-2
ASSSGQGVINTEAF 14 TRBJ1-1 TRBV5-4
ASSSPRTSGPYEQY 14 TRBJ2-7 TRBV27
ASSSMDRDYGYT 12 TRBJ1-2 TRBV28
ASFQTRAINEQF 12 TRBJ2-1 TRBV2
ASSGGTGAFQETQY 14 TRBJ2-5 TRBV5-4
ASSLVNQGMQY 11 TRBJ2-3 TRBV7-9
ASSYLRTGGQDTQY 14 TRBJ2-3 TRBV6-5
ASSEGLGPGLGDYGYT 16 TRBJ1-2 TRBV2
ASSQDSLGKTQY 12 TRBJ2-5 TRBV11-2
ASRDRPYEQY 10 TRBJ2-7 TRBV28